These 28 T cell receptor beta chains were all obtained from the same sample, sequenced in a study of cytomegalovirus exposure and HLA in healthy donors. PCR used 60 Vbeta primers and 13 Jbeta primers. Measured with immunoSEQ multiplex PCR; TCRdb has only the in-frame clones, and not every one. The sample lists about 140,000 clones, 77% seen once, with about 1.7% in the top ten. The sequenced material came from PBMCs. The receptors come from a female donor in good health and CMV-seronegative.

This chain links TRBV18 with TRBJ2-5; 7 nucleotides match TRBD1. This CDR3 contains 16 residues. The V segment lost 3 bases and the J segment 4 bases; nucleotides outside the gene matches: 11. Germline CDR1 KGHSH, CDR2 LQKENI. CDR3 loop: CASSPSGQIGGETQYF. The CDR3 nucleotides read TGTGCCAGCTCACCCTCGGGACAGATAGGTGGAGAGACCCAGTACTTC. Full variable domain (remainder filled in from reference TRBV18 and TRBJ2-5): NAGVMQNPRHLVRRRGQEARLRCSPMKGHSHVYWYRQLPEEGLKFMVYLQKENIIDESGMPKERFSAEFPKEGPSILRIQQVVRGDSAAYFCASSPSGQIGGETQYFGPGTRLLVL.

The V and J genes are TRBV27 and TRBJ1-2, with D tentatively TRBD1 (6 bases). Germline CDR1 and CDR2: MNHEY and SMNVEV (reference sequence). V was trimmed by 9 bases and J by 1 base, leaving 15 bases between them. The CDR3 is made up of 14 amino acids. The CDR3 loop is CARDRQANNYGYTF. The CDR3, as DNA: TGTGCCAGGGACAGACAAGCCAATAACTATGGCTACACCTTC.

This chain links TRBV12-5 with TRBJ2-7, with TRBD2 matching over 12 bases. The germline V gene encodes CDR1 LGHNT and CDR2 FRNRAP. V lost 0 bases and J lost 0; bases outside the gene matches: 15. This CDR3 comprises 21 residues. Written as DNA, the CDR3 is TGTGCTAGTGGTTTGGTCCCCCAACTAGCGGGAGGACCCAAATCCTCCTACGAGCAGTACTTC. It translates to CASGLVPQLAGGPKSSYEQYF.

This chain links TRBV7-6 with TRBJ1-1; 8 positions agree with TRBD1. Germline V gene data show CDR1 as SGHVS and CDR2 as FNYEAQ. The CDR3 is 18 residues long. After removal of 1 base from V and 1 base from J, the junction contained 11 bases not matched to a gene. CDR3 amino acids: CASSLETGGSWRNTEAFF. The DNA of the CDR3 is TGTGCCAGCAGCTTAGAAACAGGGGGTAGCTGGCGGAACACTGAAGCTTTCTTT.

The J gene is TRBJ2-5, the V gene TRBV9; a weak D match, TRBD1 (5 bases). The J call may be in error: the DNA end matches TRBJ2-7 better. The CDR3 loop spans 14 amino acids. Germline V gene lookup returns CDR1 SGDLS and CDR2 YYNGEE. In DNA, the CDR3 is TGTGCCAGCAGCGTGACAGCTTACTCCTACGAGCAGTACTTC. It specifies CASSVTAYSYEQYF.

The gene calls are TRBV5-6 and TRBJ2-7; tentative D call: TRBD2 (6 bases). The germline V gene has CDR1 SGHDT and CDR2 YYEEEE. The CDR3 contains 16 residues. V shed 3 bases and J shed 3 bases, with 19 bases lying between them. CDR3 sequence reads: CASSWGDGPNFYEQYF. CDR3 nucleotides: TGTGCCAGCAGCTGGGGGGACGGACCGAACTTCTACGAGCAGTACTTC.

About this clone itself: The junction shows a germline mismatch at one end, possibly a read error. V and J are TRBV11-2 and TRBJ1-6; D remains ambiguous. The CDR3 length is 13 residues. The V gene's germline CDR1 is SGHAT and CDR2 FQNNGV. This CDR3 is CASTLLRESPLHF. As DNA, the CDR3 is TGTGCCAGCACCTTACTACGGGAGTCACCCCTCCACTTT.

This chain connects TRBV6-1 to TRBJ2-6; TRBD1 is a possible D gene (5 bases). Germline CDR1 reads MNHNS; CDR2 reads SASEGT. V dropped 4 bases and J dropped 13 bases, with 23 bases sitting between them. This CDR3 comprises 16 residues. The CDR3 loop is CASSVQELSGARVLTF. DNA of the CDR3: TGTGCCAGCAGTGTACAGGAACTCTCTGGGGCCAGGGTCCTGACTTTC.

There are a few counts of this clone. The CDR3 DNA reads as TGTGCCAGCAGTTTTGGGACTAGCGGTTACGAGCAGTACTTC. This codes for CASSFGTSGYEQYF. The chain employs TRBV28 and TRBJ2-7, with 11 bases identical to TRBD2. The V segment lost 3 bases and the J segment 4 bases; nucleotides outside the gene matches: 2. The CDR3 runs 14 residues. Per germline, CDR1 MDHEN and CDR2 SYDVKM.

This rearrangement joins TRBV5-1 to TRBJ2-7, with D possibly being TRBD1 (6 bases). Trimming removed 1 base from V and 0 bases from J, with 11 bases in between. CDR1 and CDR2 (germline): SGHRS, YFSETQ. This CDR3 has 15 residues. In nucleotides, the CDR3 is TGCGCCAGCAGCTTGTTGACAGGCCGCTCCTACGAGCAGTACTTC. Translation gives CASSLLTGRSYEQYF.

Notes on this clone: Additional DNA sequences in this sample encode the identical CDR3. The rearrangement joins TRBV7-6 to TRBJ2-1; 12 bases agree with TRBD2. Germline lookup yields CDR1 SGHVS and CDR2 FNYEAQ. Unmatched junction bases numbered 1, after V lost 4 bases and J lost 3 bases. The CDR3 loop spans 15 amino acids. For the CDR3, the DNA is TGTGCCAGCAGCTCGGGACTAGCGGGCTACAATGAGCAGTTCTTC. This translates into CASSSGLAGYNEQFF.

The chain couples TRBV29-1 to TRBJ1-1; TRBD1 matches 7 bases. J lost 2 bases, V lost 5 bases, and 2 bases had no gene match. This CDR3 region has 12 residues. The germline V gene encodes CDR1 SQVTM and CDR2 ANQGSEA. The CDR3 DNA sequence: TGCAGCGTTAGACAGGGAAACACTGAAGCTTTCTTT. Protein sequence: CSVRQGNTEAFF.

The chain recombines TRBV2 with TRBJ2-7, with 7 bases that match TRBD1. The CDR3 totals 13 residues. Germline lookup yields CDR1 SNHLY and CDR2 FYNNEI. Trimming took 8 bases from V and 3 from J; bases not matched to a gene: 7. The CDR3 sequence: CASGPGQFYEQYF. CDR3 in DNA: TGTGCCAGCGGGCCGGGACAGTTCTACGAGCAGTACTTC.

The chain uses TRBV5-1 and TRBJ2-3; TRBD2 might be the D (6 bases). V gave up 1 base and J gave up 1 base, with 7 bases separating them. Germline V lookup: CDR1 SGHRS, CDR2 YFSETQ. This CDR3 region has 14 residues. DNA for the CDR3: TGCGCCAGCAGCTTGATAGCGGGCACAGATACGCAGTATTTT. This gives the protein CASSLIAGTDTQYF.

V gene TRBV30 combines with J gene TRBJ2-7, with a tentative D call TRBD2 (6 bases). CDR1 is GTSNPN and CDR2 is SVGIG in the germline V gene (reference sequence). CDR3 length equals 12 residues. Between the trimmed V and J ends, which lost 0 bases and 5 bases, there was a span of 8 bases. The CDR3, as DNA: TGTGCCTGGAGTGTAGGAGGGAACGAGCAGTACTTC. This encodes CAWSVGGNEQYF.

This chain joins TRBV19 and TRBJ2-1; maybe TRBD2 (7 bases). The germline gives CDR1 LNHDA, CDR2 SQIVND (reference sequence). The V gene lost 5 bases and the J gene lost 5 bases, with 16 bases spanning the gap. The CDR3 loop spans 15 amino acids. The CDR3 DNA is TGTGCCAGTAGTGATCCGGGGGGCCGGAACAATGAGCAGTTCTTC. It specifies CASSDPGGRNNEQFF.

V usage is TRBV2 and J usage is TRBJ2-5; unclear D gene. The CDR3 runs 12 residues. The germline gives CDR1 SNHLY, CDR2 FYNNEI. V dropped 8 bases and J dropped 4 bases, with 11 bases sitting between them. The CDR3, as DNA: TGTGCCAGCCACAATCCAAGAGAGACCCAGTACTTC. This translates into CASHNPRETQYF.

The V gene is TRBV7-2, the J gene TRBJ2-5, with 7 bases aligning to TRBD2. The tail of the sequence fits TRBJ2-7 better, so the J call may be wrong. The CDR3 sequence is 16 residues long. Germline lookup yields CDR1 SGHTA and CDR2 FQGNSA. The CDR3 sequence: CASSSYASGPSYEQYF. The CDR3 bases are TGTGCCAGCAGCTCCTATGCTAGCGGACCTTCCTACGAGCAGTACTTC.

The gene calls are TRBV28 and TRBJ2-6; 8 positions agree with TRBD1. The CDR3 is made up of 21 amino acids. The ends lost 7 bases at V and 0 bases at J; junction bases unmatched: 20. Germline values: CDR1 MDHEN, CDR2 SYDVKM. This CDR3 reads CASNSRWQGQDLHSGANVLTF. CDR3 DNA: TGTGCCAGCAACAGTAGGTGGCAGGGACAGGACCTACACTCTGGGGCCAACGTCCTGACTTTC. Drawing the rest from reference TRBV28 and TRBJ2-6, the complete variable domain is DVKVTQSSRYLVKRTGEKVFLECVQDMDHENMFWYRQDPGLGLRLIYFSYDVKMKEKGDIPEGYSVSREKKERFSLILESASTNQTSMYLCASNSRWQGQDLHSGANVLTFGAGSRLTVL.

This chain uses TRBV7-2 with TRBJ1-1; the match to TRBD1 covers 10 bases. The germline V gene has CDR1 SGHTA and CDR2 FQGNSA. Losses at the gene ends were 3 bases for V and 3 bases for J; bases not matched to a gene: 7. This CDR3 has 16 residues. The CDR3 protein is CASSLRAGQGYTEAFF. The DNA for the CDR3 is TGTGCCAGCAGCTTGAGGGCGGGACAGGGGTACACTGAAGCTTTCTTT.

The rearrangement joins TRBV7-3 to TRBJ2-2; TRBD1 aligns across 12 bases. V dropped 5 bases and J dropped 5; count of bases not matched to a gene: 6. This CDR3 has 16 residues. The V gene's germline CDR1 is SGHTA and CDR2 FQGTGA. CDR3 amino acids: CASSGTGGSGTGELFF. CDR3 coding DNA: TGTGCCAGCAGCGGGACAGGGGGCAGCGGGACCGGGGAGCTGTTTTTT.

About this clone: Germline and junction disagree at one end, which may indicate a read error. This sequence joins TRBV7-7 and TRBJ2-3; 8 bases align to TRBD1. Germline V gene lookup returns CDR1 SSHAT and CDR2 FNYEAQ (reference sequence). The CDR3 spans 14 residues. The CDR3 DNA reads TGTGCTAGCAGCCAGGGGGCGAGTTCAGATACGCAGTATTTT. Translating gives CASSQGASSDTQYF.

This chain connects TRBV6-5 to TRBJ2-1; 8 bases are shared with TRBD2. Germline CDR1 and CDR2: MNHEY and SVGAGI. This CDR3 is built from 16 residues. The ends lost 0 bases at V and 4 bases at J; junction bases unmatched: 5. CDR3 nucleotides: TGTGCCAGCAGTTACTCCTACAGCGGGGGTTACAATGAGCAGTTCTTC. It translates to CASSYSYSGGYNEQFF.

This clone was detected a few times. The chain couples TRBV5-1 to TRBJ2-6; 11 nucleotides align to TRBD1. The CDR3 loop spans 18 amino acids. Germline-derived CDR1 and CDR2 are SGHRS and YFSETQ. The J segment lost 1 base and the V segment lost 4 bases, leaving 7 bases of the junction unmatched. The CDR3 region is CASSAQGQGASGANVLTF. The DNA for the CDR3 is TGCGCCAGCAGCGCACAAGGACAGGGGGCGTCTGGGGCCAACGTCCTGACTTTC.

This clone was observed a handful of times. This sequence joins TRBV28 and TRBJ1-1; tentatively, D is TRBD1 (6 bases). Germline V gene sequence: CDR1 MDHEN, CDR2 SYDVKM. The CDR3 contains 15 residues. The V end lost 4 bases, the J end lost 5 bases, and 17 bases lay between the germline ends. The CDR3 nucleotides read TGTGCCAGCAGTTATTACAGGGCCGGAAAAACTGAAGCTTTCTTT. Its translation is CASSYYRAGKTEAFF.

The chain is built from TRBV5-1 and TRBJ2-5; maybe TRBD2 (6 bases). Germline V gene sequence: CDR1 SGHRS, CDR2 YFSETQ. Trimming removed 10 bases from V and 0 bases from J, with 16 bases in between. The CDR3 length is 14 residues. Here the CDR3 reads CAVRGLGYQETQYF. The CDR3 nucleotides are TGCGCCGTCCGGGGGTTAGGGTACCAAGAGACCCAGTACTTC.

The rearrangement joins TRBV6-5 to TRBJ2-3, with 10 bases that match TRBD1. The CDR3 runs 14 residues. The junction had 5 bases not matched to a gene; V was cut back by 9 bases and J by 2 bases. Germline lookup yields CDR1 MNHEY and CDR2 SVGAGI. This CDR3 reads CASKDRGPTDTQYF. CDR3 coding DNA: TGTGCCAGTAAAGACAGGGGGCCCACAGATACGCAGTATTTT.

The rearrangement uses TRBV10-2 and TRBJ1-4; D is possibly TRBD1 (5 bases). CDR3 length: 13 amino acids. Trimming removed 6 bases from V and 8 bases from J, with 13 bases in between. Germline CDR1 WSHSY, CDR2 SAAADI. The CDR3, as DNA: TGCGCCAGCAGCGGGGGAGAGAAAGAAAAACTGTTTTTT. Translation: CASSGGEKEKLFF.